These 18 T cell receptor beta chains were sequenced from one sample in a study of T cells in Graves' hyperthyroidism and ophthalmopathy. From RNA transcripts, TCR beta CDR3 regions were amplified. First-round RT-PCR of the TCR CDR3 relied on the HTBI primer set. TCRdb ran MiXCR on the multiplex PCR reads and lists one entry per CDR3 protein. The sample consists of roughly 660,000 distinct CDR3 sequences, roughly 17% of them appearing once. Sequenced sample: blood. These receptors were taken from a man aged 50 to 60 with Graves' hyperthyroidism.

This clonotype was seen ten or more times. This chain links TRBV28 with TRBJ1-4, with D uncertain. Germline V gene sequence: CDR1 MDHEN, CDR2 SYDVKM. This CDR3 spans 14 amino acids. Trimming took 6 bases from V and 3 from J, leaving 11 bases between them. CDR3 protein: CASRATVPNEKLFF. The DNA for the CDR3 is TGTGCCAGCAGGGCTACAGTTCCTAATGAAAAACTGTTTTTT.

Of note for this clonotype: Possible read error: a much larger clone is one base away. V is TRBV12-3 or TRBV12-4 and J is TRBJ1-5, with D unresolved. The CDR3 covers 14 residues. V was trimmed by 3 bases and J by 0 bases, leaving 6 bases between them. The CDR3 coding sequence is TGTGCCAGCAGTTTCCATGATAGCAATCAGCCCCAGCATTTT. Its protein is CASSFHDSNQPQHF.

This clonotype was found many times. This rearrangement joins TRBV7-2 to TRBJ2-1; D is possibly TRBD2 (7 bases). Trimming took off 5 bases at V and 10 bases at J, with 27 bases between the two ends. Germline V gives CDR1 SGHTA, CDR2 FQGNSA. This CDR3 is built from 17 residues. The CDR3 sequence: CASSLSGGLATVNEQFF. CDR3 nucleotides: TGTGCCAGCAGCCTATCCGGGGGGCTAGCGACGGTTAACGAGCAGTTCTTC. The entire variable domain, with the rest obtained from reference TRBV7-2 and TRBJ2-1, is as follows: GAGVSQSPSNKVTEKGKDVELRCDPISGHTALYWYRQSLGQGLEFLIYFQGNSAPDKSGLPSDRFSAERTGGSVSTLTIQRTQQEDSAVYLCASSLSGGLATVNEQFFGPGTRLTVL.

At least ten counts were recorded for this clonotype. The V call is TRBV2, the J call TRBJ2-1; D might be TRBD1 (5 bases). V was pared by 5 bases and J by 7 bases, with 12 bases between. This CDR3 is 13 amino acids long. Looked up from germline, CDR1 is SNHLY and CDR2 is FYNNEI. The CDR3 is CASSTYRNNEQFF. CDR3 coding DNA: TGTGCCAGCAGTACCTACAGGAATAATGAGCAGTTCTTC.

This clonotype showed up many times. The gene calls are TRBV11-2 and TRBJ2-1, with 10 bases that match TRBD2. This CDR3 is built from 16 residues. After removal of 6 bases from V and 7 bases from J, the junction contained 12 bases not matched to a gene. In germline, CDR1 is SGHAT, CDR2 FQNNGV. The CDR3 here is CASREIGLAESNEQFF. The DNA for the CDR3 is TGTGCCAGCAGAGAAATAGGACTAGCGGAATCAAATGAGCAGTTCTTC.

This clonotype was recorded many times. V gene TRBV12-3 or TRBV12-4 combines with J gene TRBJ1-5; 8 positions match TRBD1. CDR3 size: 15 residues. V dropped 2 bases and J dropped 5; count of bases not matched to a gene: 5. CDR3 coding DNA: TGTGCCAGCAGTTTAAGGACAGGGAGGCATCAGCCCCAGCATTTT. Translation: CASSLRTGRHQPQHF.

The genes are TRBV5-1 and TRBJ1-1; D remains ambiguous. This CDR3 spans 15 amino acids. The V end lost 1 base, the J end lost 5 bases, and 15 bases lay between the germline ends. Germline-derived CDR1 and CDR2 are SGHRS and YFSETQ. Here the CDR3 reads CASSLMPSINTEAFF. The CDR3 DNA follows: TGCGCCAGCAGCTTGATGCCCAGTATAAATACTGAAGCTTTCTTT.

The rearrangement uses TRBV3-1 and TRBJ2-1; D call uncertain. Germline V gene sequence: CDR1 LGHDT, CDR2 YNNKEL (reference sequence). V lost 1 base, J lost 4 bases, and 8 bases lay in between. The CDR3 is 14 residues long. CDR3 sequence (DNA): TGTGCCAGCAGCCAAGGGAAAGTTTACAATGAGCAGTTCTTC. As protein: CASSQGKVYNEQFF.

This clonotype turned up a few times. This chain joins TRBV7-9 and TRBJ2-7, with 8 positions matching TRBD1. Germline loops: CDR1 SEHNR, CDR2 FQNEAQ (reference sequence). V dropped 5 bases and J dropped 3; count of bases not matched to a gene: 6. CDR3 length: 14 residues. CDR3 DNA: TGTGCCAGCAGCCCGCGGGACAGGATCTACGAGCAGTACTTC. Residues: CASSPRDRIYEQYF. Complete variable domain (other parts from reference TRBV7-9 and TRBJ2-7): DTGVSQNPRHKITKRGQNVTFRCDPISEHNRLYWYRQTLGQGPEFLTYFQNEAQLEKSRLLSDRFSAERPKGSFSTLEIQRTEQGDSAMYLCASSPRDRIYEQYFGPGTRLTVT.

This clonotype was picked up many times. V is TRBV11-2 and J is TRBJ2-7, with a tentative D call TRBD1 (5 bases). CDR1 and CDR2 (germline): SGHAT, FQNNGV. V lost 5 bases to trimming and J lost 3 bases, with 11 bases between them. The CDR3 runs to 13 residues. The DNA for the CDR3 is TGTGCCAGCAGCCCAGGGCGTAGCTACGAGCAGTACTTC. Amino acids: CASSPGRSYEQYF.

This clonotype came up many times. The J gene is TRBJ2-1, the V gene TRBV4-1; TRBD2 matches at 11 bases. The CDR3 is made up of 16 amino acids. Germline V gene data show CDR1 as MGHRA and CDR2 as YSYEKL. V was pared by 1 base and J by 2 bases, with 1 base of the junction left unmatched. DNA of the CDR3: TGCGCCAGCAGCCAAGGACTAGCGGGGACCTACAATGAGCAGTTCTTC. Its protein is CASSQGLAGTYNEQFF.

The chain uses TRBV28 and TRBJ1-2, with TRBD1 matching 7 bases. V shed 6 bases, J shed 2 bases, and the junction held 12 bases outside the gene matches. Germline-derived CDR1 and CDR2 are MDHEN and SYDVKM. The CDR3 extends over 16 amino acids. The CDR3 protein is CASRVGQTGRNYGYTF. The CDR3 coding sequence is TGTGCCAGCAGGGTCGGGCAGACAGGGCGCAACTATGGCTACACCTTC.

This clonotype was picked up many times. V and J are TRBV12-3 or TRBV12-4 and TRBJ2-5, with 11 bases fitting TRBD2. The V segment lost 7 bases and the J segment 5 bases; nucleotides outside the gene matches: 12. There are 16 residues in the CDR3. The CDR3 DNA sequence: TGTGCCAGCACCCCGGGACTAGCGGCCCTCGGGGAGACCCAGTACTTC. Encoded protein: CASTPGLAALGETQYF.

Only a few counts were recorded for this clonotype. The rearrangement joins TRBV30 to TRBJ2-6; no definite D call. The CDR3 is made up of 15 amino acids. Per the germline V gene, CDR1 is GTSNPN and CDR2 is SVGIG (reference sequence). V lost 1 base and J lost 4, with 11 bases in between. This chain's CDR3 is CAWSATLGGANVLTF. DNA of the CDR3: TGTGCCTGGAGTGCGACCCTCGGAGGGGCCAACGTCCTGACTTTC. The full variable domain, in which reference TRBV30 and TRBJ2-6 provide the parts outside the CDR3, is SQTIHQWPATLVQPVGSPLSLECTVEGTSNPNLYWYRQAAGRGLQLLFYSVGIGQISSEVPQNLSASRPQDRQFILSSKKLLLSDSGFYLCAWSATLGGANVLTFGAGSRLTVL.

V gene TRBV19 combines with J gene TRBJ2-1; D gene unclear. The germline CDR1 and CDR2 sequences are LNHDA and SQIVND (reference sequence). There are 14 residues in the CDR3. V lost 4 bases and J 4 bases, leaving 11 bases between the germline ends. The CDR3 DNA sequence: TGTGCCAGTAGTACCCAGAGCGCTTACAATGAGCAGTTCTTC. Protein: CASSTQSAYNEQFF.

This clonotype was counted many times. The V gene is TRBV6-1, the J gene TRBJ1-6; 8 bases are a match to TRBD1. CDR1 MNHNS and CDR2 SASEGT come from the germline V gene. The CDR3 loop spans 14 amino acids. Losses at the gene ends were 7 bases for V and 6 bases for J; bases not matched to a gene: 5. CDR3 in amino acids: CASKPGQANSPLHF. The CDR3 coding sequence is TGTGCCAGCAAACCGGGACAGGCTAATTCACCCCTCCACTTT.

V gene TRBV7-9 combines with J gene TRBJ1-1; a weak D match, TRBD1 (6 bases). The length of the CDR3 is 13 residues. Germline V lookup: CDR1 SEHNR, CDR2 FQNEAQ (reference sequence). The V gene lost 8 bases and the J gene lost 1 base, with 11 bases spanning the gap. CDR3 loop: CASLGAGNTEAFF. CDR3 in DNA: TGTGCCAGCTTGGGGGCAGGGAACACTGAAGCTTTCTTT.

This clonotype was seen many times. The chain employs TRBV25-1 and TRBJ1-2; D gene unclear. Trimming left V 2 bases short and J 7 bases short, with 8 bases between. This CDR3 has 12 amino acids. From germline, CDR1 is MGHDK and CDR2 SYGVNS. The CDR3 DNA reads as TGTGCCAGCAGTGAAAGTGAGTTTGGCTACACCTTC. Translation gives CASSESEFGYTF.